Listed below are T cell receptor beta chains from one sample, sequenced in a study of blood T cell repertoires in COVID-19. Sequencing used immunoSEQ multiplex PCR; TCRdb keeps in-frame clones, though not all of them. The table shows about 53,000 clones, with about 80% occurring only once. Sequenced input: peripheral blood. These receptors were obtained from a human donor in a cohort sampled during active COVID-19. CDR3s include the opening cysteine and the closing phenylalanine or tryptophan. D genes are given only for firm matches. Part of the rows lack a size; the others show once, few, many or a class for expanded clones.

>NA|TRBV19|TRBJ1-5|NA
TGTGCCAGTAGTATTTTGGCGGGGAGCAATCAGCCCCAGCATTTT
CASSILAGSNQPQHF
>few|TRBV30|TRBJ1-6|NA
NA
CAWSGQFFGGSPLHF
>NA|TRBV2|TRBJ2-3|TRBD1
TGTGCCAGCAATCGACAGGGGAGCGCAGATACGCAGTATTTT
CASNRQGSADTQYF
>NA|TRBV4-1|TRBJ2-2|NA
TGCGCCAGCAGCCGAGAGGGACTCCCGAACACCGGGGAGCTGTTTTTT
CASSREGLPNTGELFF
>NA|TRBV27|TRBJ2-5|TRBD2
TGTGCCAGCAGTGGGGGACTAGACGGGACCCAGTACTTC
CASSGGLDGTQYF
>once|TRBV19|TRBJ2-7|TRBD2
TGTGCCAGTAGTCCAGGGACTAGCGGGAGCTACGAGCAGTACTTC
CASSPGTSGSYEQYF
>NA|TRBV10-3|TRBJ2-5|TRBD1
TGTGCCATCAGGGGGGACAGCCAGGGGAATATGGCCCAGTACTTC
CAIRGDSQGNMAQYF
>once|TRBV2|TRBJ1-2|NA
TGTGCCAGCAGTTTCCGCCTTTTACACGGGTCCGCCTATGGCTACACCTTC
CASSFRLLHGSAYGYTF
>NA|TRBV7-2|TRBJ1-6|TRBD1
TGTGCCAGCACCCCTAGACGAGGGGGCGATGGGAATTCACCCCTCCACTTT
CASTPRRGGDGNSPLHF
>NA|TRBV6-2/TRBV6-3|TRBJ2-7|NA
TGTGCCAGCAGTTTCGGGGTTTCCGAGCAGTACTTC
CASSFGVSEQYF
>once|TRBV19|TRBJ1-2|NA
TGTGCCAGTCGTCGGGGGGTCCAGGAATCTGGCTACACCTTC
CASRRGVQESGYTF
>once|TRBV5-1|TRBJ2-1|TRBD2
TGCGCCAGCAGCTTCAAGGCTAGCGGCTTACTGGAGCAGTTCTTC
CASSFKASGLLEQFF
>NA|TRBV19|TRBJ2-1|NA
TGTGCCAGTAGTATTTGGGGGGGGCGGCCCTACAATGAGCAGTTCTTC
CASSIWGGRPYNEQFF
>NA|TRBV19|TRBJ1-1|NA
TGTGCCAGTAGGCCCCTAATGAACACTGAAGCTTTCTTT
CASRPLMNTEAFF
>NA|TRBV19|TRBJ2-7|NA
TGTGCCAGTAGTATCCCCCTCCCGCTAGGCTACGAGCAGTACTTC
CASSIPLPLGYEQYF
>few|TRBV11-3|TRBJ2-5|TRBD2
TGTGCCAGCAGTAGCGGGGGGGCCCGCCAAGAGACCCAGTACTTC
CASSSGGARQETQYF
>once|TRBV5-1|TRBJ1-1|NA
TGCGCCAGCAGCTTGGGGGGCCCCTCATGGGACACTGAAGCTTTCTTT
CASSLGGPSWDTEAFF
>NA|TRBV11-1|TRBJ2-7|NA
TGTGCCAGCAGCCCGACTCGTGGCAGCCCGCGGGACGAGCAGTACTTC
CASSPTRGSPRDEQYF
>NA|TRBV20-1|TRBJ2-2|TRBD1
TGCAGTGCTAGTTCCGGGACAGACAGCGGGGAGCTGTTTTTT
CSASSGTDSGELFF
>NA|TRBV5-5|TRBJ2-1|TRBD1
TGTGCCAGCAGCTTCGGACAGGGGGTGGACAATGAGCAGTTCTTC
CASSFGQGVDNEQFF
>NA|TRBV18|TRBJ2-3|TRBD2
TGTGCCAGCTCACCTGCTAGCGGGGGGACAGATACGCAGTATTTT
CASSPASGGTDTQYF
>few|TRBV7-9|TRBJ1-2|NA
TGTGCCAGCAGCTTTACAGGAAGCGGCTACACCTTC
CASSFTGSGYTF
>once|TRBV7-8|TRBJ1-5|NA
TGTGCCAGCAGCCCCCGAAGGGAGCAGCCCCAGCATTTT
CASSPRREQPQHF
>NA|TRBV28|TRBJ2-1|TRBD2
TGTGCCAGCAGTTCCCCCTGGACTAGCGGCAATGAGCAGTTCTTC
CASSSPWTSGNEQFF
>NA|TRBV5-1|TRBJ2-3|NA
TGCGCCAGCAGCGTAGGCACAGATACGCAGTATTTT
CASSVGTDTQYF
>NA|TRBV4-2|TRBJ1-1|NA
TGTGCCAGCAGCCAAGCAACCAGGGAAGCTTTCTTT
CASSQATREAFF
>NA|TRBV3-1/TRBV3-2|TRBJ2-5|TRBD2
TGTGCCAGCAGCCAACCGGGAGGCCAAGAGACCCAGTACTTC
CASSQPGGQETQYF
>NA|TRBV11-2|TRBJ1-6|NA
TGTGCCAGCAGCCCCTCTCTAGGAGCACCCCTCCACTTT
CASSPSLGAPLHF
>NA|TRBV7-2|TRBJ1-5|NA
TGTGCCAGCAGCGCCCACGGAGGGAATCAGCCCCAGCATTTT
CASSAHGGNQPQHF
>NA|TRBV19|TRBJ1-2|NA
TGTGCCAGTAGTATGATGGACAGACCTAACTATGGCTACACCTTC
CASSMMDRPNYGYTF
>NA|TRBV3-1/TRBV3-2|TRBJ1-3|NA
TGTGCCAGCGTGCCTACAGGGACTGGAAACACCATATATTTT
CASVPTGTGNTIYF
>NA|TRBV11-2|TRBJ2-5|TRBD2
TGTGCCAGCACCCACAGGGGGAATTTGCTAGCGGGAGGTCGGGAGACCCAGTACTTC
CASTHRGNLLAGGRETQYF
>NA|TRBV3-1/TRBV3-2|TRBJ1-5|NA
TGTGCCAGCAGCCAGGACAGAATTCAGCCCCAGCATTTT
CASSQDRIQPQHF
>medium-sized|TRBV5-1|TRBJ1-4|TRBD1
TGCGCCAGCAGCTTAGGACAGGGTCAGAGTCGCTCTAATGAAAAACTGTTTTTT
CASSLGQGQSRSNEKLFF
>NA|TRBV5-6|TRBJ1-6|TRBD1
TGTGCCAGCAGCTTACAGGGGAAGGGTTCACCCCTCCACTTT
CASSLQGKGSPLHF
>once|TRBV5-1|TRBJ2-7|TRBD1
TGCGCCACGGACAGGGGGCCCTACGAGCAGTACTTC
CATDRGPYEQYF
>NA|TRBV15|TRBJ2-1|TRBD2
TGTGCCACCAGCAGGAGGACTAGCGGGAGACAACGGTACCCCAATGAGCAGTTCTTC
CATSRRTSGRQRYPNEQFF
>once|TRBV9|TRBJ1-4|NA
TGTGCCAGCAGCGTAAATGGACAGCCAACTAATGAAAAACTGTTTTTT
CASSVNGQPTNEKLFF
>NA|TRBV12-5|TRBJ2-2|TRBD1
TGTGCTAGTGGTTTGTCTCCCCTCCGGTTGTGGGACAGCGGCCGGGAGCTGTTTTTT
CASGLSPLRLWDSGRELFF
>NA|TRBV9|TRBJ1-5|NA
TGTGCCAGCAGCGTAGAGGGGGGGGGAGCCCAGCATTTT
CASSVEGGGAQHF
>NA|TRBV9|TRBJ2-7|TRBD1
TGTGCCAGCAGCGCTACCGGGACAGGGGCGTACGAGCAGTACTTC
CASSATGTGAYEQYF